Sequencing of this T cell receptor beta chain was carried out in a study of PD-1 blockade in classical Hodgkin lymphoma (dated by TCRdb to between 2020 and 2021). Background for the entire study: Nivolumab dosing was 3 mg/kg intravenously every 2 weeks, continuing until either disease progression or unacceptable toxicity. The study used CyTOF and TCR beta sequencing to define a peripheral blood immune signature of response to PD-1 blockade in classical Hodgkin lymphoma.

Details on this clone: Its antigen target is currently unknown. Nothing much larger sits one base from this clone, and base qualities are not available.

Beyond this particular receptor, the publication reports: Baseline TCR diversity was reported to be lower in newly diagnosed patients than in healthy donors, and even lower in relapsed/refractory patients. Only a single clinical trial cohort was studied, and what caused the repertoire differences, possibly disease activity or prior therapy, remained undefined. CD4+ but not CD8+ TCR diversity rose significantly by C4D1 (p=0.0027 vs p=0.16), most apparent in complete responders (p=0.02). Diversity was lower in patients who began nivolumab less than 1 year after ASCT, so these patients were left out of later analyses to avoid confounding by immune reconstitution. Trial patients achieving complete response had baseline diversity similar to newly diagnosed patients, whereas partial responders and progressors had significantly lower diversity.

Sequences SGDLS (CDR1) and YYNGEE (CDR2) are obtained from the germline V gene. Germline trimming amounts to 3 bases on V and 8 bases on J, with 10 as the count of junction bases outside the gene matches. The CDR3 covers 14 residues, taking in both the cysteine and the phenylalanine. The kept DNA is CDR3 alone, 42 bases in frame from the first base. Genomic DNA was isolated using the Qiagen DNeasy kit from unsorted PBMCs as well as from negatively selected CD4+ and CD8+ fractions. TCR beta CDR3 regions were amplified by immunoSEQ multiplex PCR using primers annealing to V and J segments. A synthetic immune receptor repertoire was used to minimize amplification bias, and any residual bias was removed computationally once sequencing was done. The authors' pipeline ran thus. Repertoire diversity was quantified as the Shannon entropy index using custom Python scripts. Unsorted, CD4+ and CD8+ repertoires were analyzed separately, except for combined analyses in which CD4+ and CD8+ sequences were merged in silico. A clone was considered expanded if an increase in frequency of at least 2-fold after treatment relative to C1D1 was found, and a pseudocount of 0.5 was applied to clones undetected at baseline. Singleton clones were defined as clones with 0 or 1 copy at C1D1, and non-singleton clones were defined as clones with 2 or more copies. Clones expanded in unsorted samples were annotated as CD4+, CD8+ or unknown by matching protein sequences in sorted samples from the same patient. Wilcoxon tests were applied to paired samples to test diversity changes from C1D1 to C4D1. The table was pulled from immuneACCESS by TCRdb, which kept in-frame rearrangements only. Such tables lose some clones; where checked, under half of the loss comes from unresolved V genes, and the rest has no known cause. Clone size and V and J calls were adopted from that table, with D and trimming inferred from the DNA. The sample table contains tens of thousands of clones; only one count was recorded for 85% to 90% of them. The ten biggest clones cover about 15% of the sample.

This specimen's time point label, interpreted: cycle 1 day 1 (C1D1), immediately before nivolumab initiation. Every trial patient had relapsed following autologous stem cell transplantation, and prior brentuximab vedotin exposure was what differed among cohorts A, B and C. The trial cohort included 55 to 65 patients with relapsed/refractory classical Hodgkin lymphoma, and each patient had a best overall response of complete response, partial response or progressive disease. In the multi-cohort phase II CheckMate 205 trial, trial patients received single-agent nivolumab. An independent review committee assessed best overall response by applying the 2007 International Working Group response criteria. Trial PBMCs were obtained immediately prior to nivolumab initiation (C1D1) and on therapy at cycle 2 day 1 and cycle 4 day 1. Peripheral blood was collected in 8 mL Vacutainer Cell Preparation Tubes, from which PBMCs were isolated by centrifugation and then cryopreserved.

Specimen: peripheral blood mononuclear cells (PBMCs), collected at baseline. The receptor's source is a human donor with classical Hodgkin lymphoma. The sequence links TRBV9 to TRBJ1-2; 7 bases in the middle match TRBD1. DNA sequence: TGTGCCAGCAGCGCCCCCTCGACAGGGAAGGGCTACACCTTC. It translates as CASSAPSTGKGYTF.